Given below is one TCR beta chain in context. Per the authors' pipeline: Amplification of reference gene primers was used by the study to estimate nucleated cell counts. TCRdb keeps only in-frame clones here, not all; method: immunoSEQ multiplex PCR. V, J and clone size derive from that table, while D and trimming were established from the DNA sequence. Of about 130,000 clones listed, about 83% are singletons. The data were taken from a study of blood T cell repertoires in COVID-19. Study-wide background: The United States, Italy and Spain provided the acute and convalescent COVID-19 samples. PBMCs, B-cell-depleted T cells, or T cells were the source of the cDNA or gDNA that made up the material.

The TCR comes from a human donor in a cohort sampled during active COVID-19. Sequences were obtained from peripheral blood.

Here the CDR3 DNA reads TGTGCCAGCAGTGAACAGGGGCTTAATGAAAAACTGTTTTTT. The encoded protein is CASSEQGLNEKLFF. This chain connects TRBV6-1 to TRBJ1-4, with D perhaps matching TRBD1 (6 bases). The CDR3 contains 14 residues. V lost 2 bases, J lost 4 bases, and 8 bases lay in between. Germline values: CDR1 MNHNS, CDR2 SASEGT.